Listed below are T cell receptor beta chains from one sample, sequenced in a study of patients and donors after allogeneic stem cell transplantation. TCRdb fed the RT-PCR reads into MiXCR, producing one record per CDR3 protein. The table lists about 76,000 distinct CDR3 sequences, around a quarter of them singletons, with about 25% in the top ten. Sequenced material: blood, either unsorted or a sorted T cell fraction (not recorded which). These receptor sequences come from a human donor who was either an allogeneic HSCT recipient or a stem cell or donor lymphocyte infusion donor (not recorded which). It is not recorded whose cells these are; they may come from a transplant donor. Each CDR3 is given with its conserved first and last residue. Fields, in order: clone size, J gene, V gene, D gene, CDR3 DNA, CDR3 protein. A D gene is named only where the DNA matches it firmly. Clone size is shown for a subset of rows, as once, few, many or a class of expanded clone.

abundance: NA
j_gene: TRBJ1-1
v_gene: TRBV4-3
d_gene: TRBD1
CDR3nt: TGCGCCAGCAGCCGAGAGGAAGGGACAGGCGGGTACACTGAAGCTTTCTTT
CDR3aa: CASSREEGTGGYTEAFF

abundance: few
j_gene: TRBJ1-6
v_gene: TRBV5-1
d_gene: TRBD1
CDR3nt: TGCGCCAGCAGCCTCCGGGACAGTCGTCCGGATTCACCCCTCCACTTT
CDR3aa: CASSLRDSRPDSPLHF

abundance: NA
j_gene: TRBJ1-1
v_gene: TRBV7-8
d_gene: NA
CDR3nt: TGTGCCAGCAGCTTAGGGGCAGGGGAATTTGGGGACACTGAAGCTTTCTTT
CDR3aa: CASSLGAGEFGDTEAFF

abundance: few
j_gene: TRBJ1-1
v_gene: TRBV7-4
d_gene: NA
CDR3nt: TGTGCCAGCAGCTTAGATGGTACACTTGCGTTAAGCACTGAAGCTTTCTTT
CDR3aa: CASSLDGTLALSTEAFF

abundance: NA
j_gene: TRBJ1-5
v_gene: TRBV5-1
d_gene: NA
CDR3nt: TGCGCCAGCAGCTTGAGGGGGGGCGTGAAGCCCCAGCATTTT
CDR3aa: CASSLRGGVKPQHF

abundance: NA
j_gene: TRBJ2-7
v_gene: TRBV5-8
d_gene: NA
CDR3nt: TGTGCCAGCAGCTTCAAGTTTAGCCGTTACGAGCAGTACTTC
CDR3aa: CASSFKFSRYEQYF

abundance: NA
j_gene: TRBJ2-1
v_gene: TRBV15
d_gene: TRBD2
CDR3nt: TGTGCCACCAGCAGGTGGCTAGCGGGTAGCAATGAGCAGTTCTTC
CDR3aa: CATSRWLAGSNEQFF

abundance: few
j_gene: TRBJ2-7
v_gene: TRBV5-1
d_gene: NA
CDR3nt: TGCGCCAGCAGCTCTTGGACGGACGAGCAGTACTTC
CDR3aa: CASSSWTDEQYF

abundance: NA
j_gene: TRBJ2-7
v_gene: TRBV29-1
d_gene: NA
CDR3nt: TGCAGCGTTGAAGCGGCAGGTCCATTTTGGGAGCAGTACTTC
CDR3aa: CSVEAAGPFWEQYF

abundance: few
j_gene: TRBJ1-2
v_gene: TRBV5-1
d_gene: NA
CDR3nt: TGCGCCAGCAGCCCCGGGTCCCGGCATGGCTACACCTTC
CDR3aa: CASSPGSRHGYTF

abundance: few
j_gene: TRBJ1-4
v_gene: TRBV3-1
d_gene: TRBD1
CDR3nt: TGTGCCAGCAGCCGTACGGGACAGGGGTACCGGGTAGGAGAAAAACTGTTTTTT
CDR3aa: CASSRTGQGYRVGEKLFF

abundance: few
j_gene: TRBJ2-5
v_gene: TRBV12-3/TRBV12-4
d_gene: NA
CDR3nt: TGTGCCAGCAGCACAGGGCTGGGGGTGGAGACCCAGTACTTC
CDR3aa: CASSTGLGVETQYF

abundance: NA
j_gene: TRBJ2-3
v_gene: TRBV20-1
d_gene: NA
CDR3nt: TGCAGTGCTAGCGGGTCAGATACGCAGTATTTT
CDR3aa: CSASGSDTQYF

abundance: NA
j_gene: TRBJ2-7
v_gene: TRBV10-3
d_gene: TRBD2
CDR3nt: TGTGCCATCAAACCGGGAGGCCCCAACCTCTACGAGCAGTACTTC
CDR3aa: CAIKPGGPNLYEQYF

abundance: NA
j_gene: TRBJ2-7
v_gene: TRBV29-1
d_gene: NA
CDR3nt: TGCAGCGTTGAAGGGGTGGCCACCTACGAGCAGTACTTC
CDR3aa: CSVEGVATYEQYF

abundance: NA
j_gene: TRBJ2-7
v_gene: TRBV12-3/TRBV12-4
d_gene: NA
CDR3nt: TGTGCCAGCAGCAGGGACTCCTACGAGCAGTACTTC
CDR3aa: CASSRDSYEQYF

abundance: few
j_gene: TRBJ2-2
v_gene: TRBV6-2/TRBV6-3
d_gene: TRBD2
CDR3nt: TGTGCCAGCAGTTACCCGTATTCCGGGACTACCTACACCGGGGAGCTGTTTTTT
CDR3aa: CASSYPYSGTTYTGELFF

abundance: many
j_gene: TRBJ1-5
v_gene: TRBV29-1
d_gene: NA
CDR3nt: TGCAGCGTTGTGTCGGCAGCAAATCAGCCCCAGCATTTT
CDR3aa: CSVVSAANQPQHF

abundance: NA
j_gene: TRBJ2-3
v_gene: TRBV20-1
d_gene: NA
CDR3nt: TGCAGTGCCATCCCCCGGGGATCACCCACAGATACGCAGTATTTT
CDR3aa: CSAIPRGSPTDTQYF

abundance: many
j_gene: TRBJ2-1
v_gene: TRBV5-1
d_gene: TRBD2
CDR3nt: TGCGCCAGCAGCTTTTTTAGCGGGGGGCGCGATTACAATGAGCAGTTCTTC
CDR3aa: CASSFFSGGRDYNEQFF

abundance: NA
j_gene: TRBJ1-2
v_gene: TRBV3-1
d_gene: NA
CDR3nt: TGTGCCAGCAGCCCATCACAACGAAACGCTAACTATGGCTACACCTTC
CDR3aa: CASSPSQRNANYGYTF

abundance: NA
j_gene: TRBJ2-7
v_gene: TRBV10-3
d_gene: NA
CDR3nt: TGTACCCCACTTTGGACCTTTTACGAGCAGTACTTC
CDR3aa: CTPLWTFYEQYF

abundance: few
j_gene: TRBJ1-5
v_gene: TRBV10-3
d_gene: NA
CDR3nt: TGTGCCATCAGTGACGGGAACTATCAGCCCCAGCATTTT
CDR3aa: CAISDGNYQPQHF

abundance: NA
j_gene: TRBJ2-1
v_gene: TRBV7-2
d_gene: NA
CDR3nt: TGTGCCAGCAGCCCCCTTTGGAATGAGCAGTTCTTC
CDR3aa: CASSPLWNEQFF

abundance: once
j_gene: TRBJ2-1
v_gene: TRBV20-1
d_gene: TRBD2
CDR3nt: TGCAGTGTGGCGGGAGAGAAACTATTCAATGAGCAGTTCTTC
CDR3aa: CSVAGEKLFNEQFF

abundance: NA
j_gene: TRBJ1-5
v_gene: TRBV12-3/TRBV12-4
d_gene: TRBD1
CDR3nt: TGTGCCAGCAGTGGGACAGGGGATCAGCCCCAGCATTTT
CDR3aa: CASSGTGDQPQHF

abundance: NA
j_gene: TRBJ2-5
v_gene: TRBV6-5
d_gene: NA
CDR3nt: TGTGCCAGCAGTATGGGACTCCAAGAGACCCAGTACTTC
CDR3aa: CASSMGLQETQYF

abundance: NA
j_gene: TRBJ2-1
v_gene: TRBV7-2
d_gene: NA
CDR3nt: TGTGCCAGCAGCTTCCCGGGAGAGCAGTTCTTC
CDR3aa: CASSFPGEQFF

abundance: NA
j_gene: TRBJ2-1
v_gene: TRBV6-5
d_gene: TRBD2
CDR3nt: TGTGCCAGCAGTCTAGCGGGAGGGCCCCGCAATGAGCAGTTCTTC
CDR3aa: CASSLAGGPRNEQFF

abundance: NA
j_gene: TRBJ2-2
v_gene: TRBV29-1
d_gene: NA
CDR3nt: TGCAGCGCCTGGGGACACTCCACCGGGGAGCTGTTTTTT
CDR3aa: CSAWGHSTGELFF

abundance: NA
j_gene: TRBJ1-1
v_gene: TRBV30
d_gene: NA
CDR3nt: TGTGCCTGGGACCGCTACGGGACCACTGAAGCTTTCTTT
CDR3aa: CAWDRYGTTEAFF

abundance: few
j_gene: TRBJ1-4
v_gene: TRBV5-5
d_gene: NA
CDR3nt: TGTGCCAGCAGCCCGATCAGGGGCAGGGGCCCTTTTAATGAAAAACTGTTTTTT
CDR3aa: CASSPIRGRGPFNEKLFF

abundance: NA
j_gene: TRBJ1-2
v_gene: TRBV6-1
d_gene: NA
CDR3nt: TGTGCCAGCAGGGGACCTTGGCATGGCTACACCTTC
CDR3aa: CASRGPWHGYTF

abundance: NA
j_gene: TRBJ1-2
v_gene: TRBV5-1
d_gene: NA
CDR3nt: TGCGCCAGCAGCCAAACCGGGCCCGATGGACTCTACACCTTC
CDR3aa: CASSQTGPDGLYTF

abundance: few
j_gene: TRBJ1-2
v_gene: TRBV10-3
d_gene: NA
CDR3nt: TGTGCCATCAGTGAGTCTGCAGGGAGGAATTATGGCTACACCTTC
CDR3aa: CAISESAGRNYGYTF

abundance: few
j_gene: TRBJ2-1
v_gene: TRBV20-1
d_gene: TRBD2
CDR3nt: TGCAGTGCTAGGGAAATACTAGCGGGGAGCTACAATGAGCAGTTCTTC
CDR3aa: CSAREILAGSYNEQFF

abundance: few
j_gene: TRBJ2-3
v_gene: TRBV11-2
d_gene: NA
CDR3nt: TGTGCCAGCAGCTCCACAGTACCCCATACGCAGTATTTT
CDR3aa: CASSSTVPHTQYF

abundance: few
j_gene: TRBJ2-3
v_gene: TRBV11-3
d_gene: NA
CDR3nt: TGTGCCAGCAGCTCCCGGGGTAGCGGCACAGATACGCAGTATTTT
CDR3aa: CASSSRGSGTDTQYF

abundance: many
j_gene: TRBJ1-1
v_gene: TRBV27
d_gene: TRBD1
CDR3nt: TGTGCCAGCAGTACGAAACTAGGGGGCGTGGTTTACACTGAAGCTTTCTTT
CDR3aa: CASSTKLGGVVYTEAFF

abundance: many
j_gene: TRBJ1-2
v_gene: TRBV11-2
d_gene: NA
CDR3nt: TGTGCCAGCAGCTTATACGGGGGCCTATATGGCTACACCTTC
CDR3aa: CASSLYGGLYGYTF

abundance: NA
j_gene: TRBJ2-3
v_gene: TRBV5-6
d_gene: NA
CDR3nt: TGTGCCAGCAGCTCCGGGACGGTCACAGATACGCAGTATTTT
CDR3aa: CASSSGTVTDTQYF

abundance: NA
j_gene: TRBJ2-2
v_gene: TRBV7-2
d_gene: NA
CDR3nt: TGTGCCAGCAGCTTAGTGAGCCTGACGAGCGGGGAGCTGTTTTTT
CDR3aa: CASSLVSLTSGELFF

abundance: NA
j_gene: TRBJ1-5
v_gene: TRBV9
d_gene: NA
CDR3nt: TGTGCCAGCAGCGTAGACCACAGTGATCAGCCCCAGCATTTT
CDR3aa: CASSVDHSDQPQHF

abundance: NA
j_gene: TRBJ2-2
v_gene: TRBV4-1
d_gene: NA
CDR3nt: TGCGCCAGCAGCCAAGACCGTATCAAGCCCGGGTGGAGAAACACCGGGGAGCTGTTTTTT
CDR3aa: CASSQDRIKPGWRNTGELFF

abundance: few
j_gene: TRBJ1-2
v_gene: TRBV12-3/TRBV12-4
d_gene: NA
CDR3nt: TGTGCCAGCAGGACCACGGGGGGTGGGAGCTACACCTTC
CDR3aa: CASRTTGGGSYTF

abundance: few
j_gene: TRBJ1-1
v_gene: TRBV5-1
d_gene: NA
CDR3nt: TGCGCCAGCAGCCCTCGGGTCTCGAACACTGAAGCTTTCTTT
CDR3aa: CASSPRVSNTEAFF

abundance: many
j_gene: TRBJ1-1
v_gene: TRBV5-6
d_gene: NA
CDR3nt: TGTGCCAGCACCTATGGGGGCCTCCTGAGTGTGGACACTGAAGCTTTCTTT
CDR3aa: CASTYGGLLSVDTEAFF

abundance: NA
j_gene: TRBJ2-1
v_gene: TRBV11-3
d_gene: NA
CDR3nt: TGTGCCAGCAGCGCTGGTCCGGGCTGGATCTACAATGAGCAGTTCTTC
CDR3aa: CASSAGPGWIYNEQFF

abundance: few
j_gene: TRBJ2-2
v_gene: TRBV5-1
d_gene: TRBD1
CDR3nt: TGCGCCAGCAGTCCCGGGACAGCTAACACCGGGGAGCTGTTTTTT
CDR3aa: CASSPGTANTGELFF

abundance: NA
j_gene: TRBJ2-5
v_gene: TRBV12-3/TRBV12-4
d_gene: TRBD1
CDR3nt: TGTGCCAGCAGTCACTACAGGGGGCAAGAGACCCAGTACTTC
CDR3aa: CASSHYRGQETQYF

abundance: NA
j_gene: TRBJ2-1
v_gene: TRBV7-9
d_gene: NA
CDR3nt: TGTGCCAGCAGCTTATTTGTCGCGGATGAGCAGTTCTTC
CDR3aa: CASSLFVADEQFF

abundance: NA
j_gene: TRBJ2-7
v_gene: TRBV12-3/TRBV12-4
d_gene: TRBD1
CDR3nt: TGTGCCAGCAGCTTCGGGACAGTTTCCTACGAGCAGTACTTC
CDR3aa: CASSFGTVSYEQYF

abundance: once
j_gene: TRBJ2-5
v_gene: TRBV7-8
d_gene: NA
CDR3nt: TGTGCCAGCAGCTTAGCGCCAGGAGGGACCCAGTACTTC
CDR3aa: CASSLAPGGTQYF

abundance: few
j_gene: TRBJ2-3
v_gene: TRBV5-1
d_gene: NA
CDR3nt: TGCGCCAGCAGCTGGGGGGCGACAGCCACAGATACGCAGTATTTT
CDR3aa: CASSWGATATDTQYF

abundance: few
j_gene: TRBJ2-7
v_gene: TRBV28
d_gene: NA
CDR3nt: TGTGCCAGCAGTTTAGACCCGCAAATGTCCCAGTACTTC
CDR3aa: CASSLDPQMSQYF